What follows are 23 T cell receptor beta chains derived from one specimen sequenced in a study of T cell changes during pregnancy in multiple sclerosis. Sequencing was performed with immunoSEQ multiplex PCR; in TCRdb, only in-frame clones are kept and a portion is missing. The sample comprises about 93,000 clones, approximately 92% of which are singletons, and 2% to 2.5% rests with the top ten. The input for sequencing was peripheral blood, taken after pregnancy. Receptors originate from a female donor with multiple sclerosis, enrolled in a pregnancy study.

The CDR3 reads CASSGDSISPLHF. The CDR3 bases are TGTGCCAGCAGTGGAGACAGCATTTCACCCCTCCACTTT. V usage is TRBV2 and J usage is TRBJ1-6, with D possibly being TRBD1 (5 bases). The CDR3 spans 13 residues. CDR1 and CDR2 (germline): SNHLY, FYNNEI. V dropped 4 bases and J dropped 9 bases, with 10 bases sitting between them. Full variable domain (remainder filled in from reference TRBV2 and TRBJ1-6): EPEVTQTPSHQVTQMGQEVILRCVPISNHLYFYWYRQILGQKVEFLVSFYNNEISEKSEIFDDQFSVERPDGSNFTLKIRSTKLEDSAMYFCASSGDSISPLHFGNGTRLTVT.

This chain joins TRBV4-3 and TRBJ1-6, with TRBD1 as a possible D gene (6 bases). V gave up 4 bases and J gave up 2 bases, with 9 bases separating them. There are 15 residues in the CDR3. From germline, CDR1 is LGHNA and CDR2 YSLEER. CDR3 sequence reads: CASSPDSTYNSPLHF. Here the CDR3 DNA reads TGCGCCAGCAGCCCGGACAGTACCTATAATTCACCCCTCCACTTT.

The chain joins TRBV7-9 to TRBJ1-2; 8 positions match TRBD1. Looked up from germline, CDR1 is SEHNR and CDR2 is FQNEAQ (reference sequence). The CDR3 loop spans 12 amino acids. Losses at the gene ends were 4 bases for V and 10 bases for J; bases not matched to a gene: 5. The CDR3 DNA reads TGTGCCAGCAGCTCAGAGGACAGGGCCTACACCTTC. Its translation: CASSSEDRAYTF.

V and J are TRBV10-3 and TRBJ2-2, with TRBD2 identical over 11 bases. Germline CDR1 is ENHRY and CDR2 is SYGVKD. This CDR3 is 17 amino acids long. The ends lost 2 bases at V and 5 bases at J; junction bases unmatched: 7. In nucleotides, the CDR3 is TGTGCCATCAGTGAGGTAGCGGGAGGGCCGGAAACCGGGGAGCTGTTTTTT. Protein: CAISEVAGGPETGELFF.

This chain connects TRBV2 to TRBJ1-5, with unresolved D. CDR1 and CDR2 (germline): SNHLY, FYNNEI. This CDR3 has 13 amino acids. Trimming left V 3 bases short and J 7 bases short, with 10 bases between. This CDR3 reads CASSDGVGQPQHF. The CDR3 coding sequence is TGTGCCAGCAGTGATGGTGTCGGGCAGCCCCAGCATTTT.

The CDR3 bases are TGTGCCAGCAATTTACAGGGGGACTCCTACGGCTACACCTTC. It translates to CASNLQGDSYGYTF. The chain links TRBV2 to TRBJ1-2, with TRBD1 identical over 8 bases. Germline trimming cut 7 bases from V and 8 bases from J; bases unmatched to any gene: 12. Per the germline V gene, CDR1 is SNHLY and CDR2 is FYNNEI. The CDR3 spans 14 residues.

The chain combines TRBV13 with TRBJ2-7; unclear D gene. The V end was cut by 5 bases, the J end by 2 bases, with 7 bases between. The CDR3 spans 12 residues. Germline CDR1 reads PRHDT; CDR2 reads FYEKMQ (reference sequence). CDR3 nucleotides: TGTGCCAGCAGCCCCTACGCCTACGAGCAGTACTTC. Protein sequence: CASSPYAYEQYF.

The chain joins TRBV7-9 to TRBJ1-2, with TRBD1 matching 7 bases. There are 15 residues in the CDR3. J gave up 2 bases and V 2 bases, and 5 bases lay outside the gene matches. Germline CDR1 SEHNR, CDR2 FQNEAQ (reference sequence). The chain's CDR3 is CASSLMGQRNYGYTF. The CDR3 DNA follows: TGTGCCAGCAGCTTAATGGGACAGAGAAACTATGGCTACACCTTC.

V gene TRBV4-2 combines with J gene TRBJ2-7; TRBD2 agrees at 11 bases. The V and J ends lost 0 bases and 3 bases, in that order; junction bases with no gene match: 4. The CDR3 has 16 amino acids. CDR1 is LGHNA, CDR2 YNFKEQ, per germline. Here the CDR3 reads CASSQEFTSGGYEQYF. The CDR3, as DNA: TGTGCCAGCAGCCAAGAGTTTACTAGCGGGGGCTACGAGCAGTACTTC.

This chain joins TRBV7-9 and TRBJ1-3, with D possibly matching TRBD1 (5 bases). Germline loops: CDR1 SEHNR, CDR2 FQNEAQ (reference sequence). The CDR3 is 12 residues long. CDR3 DNA: TGTGCAGGCGGGGGCTCTGGAAACACCATATATTTT. It codes for CAGGGSGNTIYF.

The CDR3 DNA is TGTGCCAGCAGACCCGGGACAGGGTACGAGCAGTACTTC. Protein sequence: CASRPGTGYEQYF. The rearrangement uses TRBV6-5 and TRBJ2-7, with 9 bases identical to TRBD1. The germline V gene has CDR1 MNHEY and CDR2 SVGAGI. The CDR3 extends over 13 amino acids. Unmatched junction bases numbered 4, after V lost 6 bases and J lost 4 bases.

J is TRBJ2-7 and V is TRBV11-2; tentatively, D is TRBD1 (6 bases). V lost 2 bases to trimming and J lost 4 bases, with 18 bases between them. CDR1 and CDR2 from the germline V gene are SGHAT and FQNNGV. The length of the CDR3 is 16 residues. CDR3 loop: CASSLNTGWVSYEQYF. The CDR3, as DNA: TGTGCCAGCAGCTTAAACACAGGGTGGGTCTCTTACGAGCAGTACTTC.

The chain has TRBV30 and TRBJ1-5, with 10 bases aligning to TRBD1. Losses at the gene ends were 5 bases for V and 6 bases for J; bases not matched to a gene: 4. This CDR3 is built from 13 residues. CDR1 and CDR2 (germline): GTSNPN, SVGIG (reference sequence). This chain's CDR3 is CAWDRGRSQPQHF. Here the CDR3 DNA reads TGTGCCTGGGACAGGGGGCGAAGTCAGCCCCAGCATTTT.

This clone was detected only a few times. The chain joins TRBV5-1 to TRBJ2-5, with D unresolved. CDR3 length: 14 residues. CDR1 and CDR2 from the germline V gene are SGHRS and YFSETQ. V lost 0 bases to trimming and J lost 2 bases, with 8 bases between them. The CDR3 sequence: CASSLARFQETQYF. CDR3 sequence (DNA): TGCGCCAGCAGCTTGGCCAGATTTCAAGAGACCCAGTACTTC.

This chain uses TRBV18 with TRBJ2-3; D unclear. Germline V lookup: CDR1 KGHSH, CDR2 LQKENI. This CDR3 region has 14 residues. V was trimmed by 0 bases and J by 3 bases, leaving 7 bases between them. CDR3 nucleotide sequence: TGTGCCAGCTCACCACCCGCTAGGACAGATACGCAGTATTTT. It codes for CASSPPARTDTQYF. Full variable domain (remainder filled in from reference TRBV18 and TRBJ2-3): NAGVMQNPRHLVRRRGQEARLRCSPMKGHSHVYWYRQLPEEGLKFMVYLQKENIIDESGMPKERFSAEFPKEGPSILRIQQVVRGDSAAYFCASSPPARTDTQYFGPGTRLTVL.

V gene TRBV27 combines with J gene TRBJ1-2, with TRBD1 matching 7 bases. CDR3 length: 16 amino acids. The V and J ends lost 6 bases and 0 bases, in that order; junction bases with no gene match: 10. Per the germline V gene, CDR1 is MNHEY and CDR2 is SMNVEV (reference sequence). CDR3: CASSPRQGLANYGYTF. The CDR3 region has the DNA TGTGCCAGCAGCCCCCGACAGGGACTAGCTAACTATGGCTACACCTTC.

V usage is TRBV6-6 and J usage is TRBJ1-1, with D maybe TRBD1 (6 bases). Deletions cut 5 bases from V and 10 bases from J, with 20 bases between. The germline V gene encodes CDR1 MNHNY and CDR2 SVGAGI (reference sequence). CDR3 length: 14 residues. The CDR3 DNA sequence: TGTGCCAGCAGTGGGGGCGGACATAACGGCGGAGCTTTCTTT. The encoded protein is CASSGGGHNGGAFF.

The rearrangement links TRBV19 to TRBJ2-2; TRBD1 matches 7 bases. V lost 4 bases and J lost 1; bases outside the gene matches: 3. The CDR3 totals 15 residues. Germline V gene sequence: CDR1 LNHDA, CDR2 SQIVND (reference sequence). The CDR3 nucleotides are TGTGCCAGTAGTACCCGGGACAGGAACACCGGGGAGCTGTTTTTT. Amino acids: CASSTRDRNTGELFF.

The gene calls are TRBV27 and TRBJ2-3; 7 bases agree with TRBD2. Germline CDR1 is MNHEY and CDR2 is SMNVEV (reference sequence). Trimming cost V 4 bases and J 7 bases; bases outside gene matches: 14. There are 16 residues in the CDR3. CDR3 region: CASSSLRDYPPNTQYF. CDR3 bases: TGTGCCAGCAGTTCCCTTAGGGACTACCCCCCAAATACGCAGTATTTT.

This chain connects TRBV10-1 to TRBJ1-2; TRBD1 matches at 7 bases. CDR1 is WNHNN, CDR2 SYGVQD, per germline (reference sequence). This CDR3 has 14 residues. V shed 5 bases, J shed 1 base, and the junction held 4 bases outside the gene matches. The CDR3 DNA follows: TGCGCCAGCAGTCCGGGACAGATTAACTATGGCTACACCTTC. It translates to CASSPGQINYGYTF.

Note on this clone: The sample carries other DNA sequences with the same CDR3. The chain has TRBV15 and TRBJ2-3, with TRBD1 matching 7 bases. After removal of 1 base from V and 2 bases from J, the junction contained 3 bases not matched to a gene. The CDR3 spans 15 residues. Germline V gives CDR1 LNHNV, CDR2 YYDKDF (reference sequence). The CDR3 protein is CATSRGGGLTDTQYF. The CDR3 region has the DNA TGTGCCACCAGCAGAGGAGGGGGCCTCACAGATACGCAGTATTTT.

The rearrangement links TRBV5-5 to TRBJ2-3, with TRBD1 identical over 7 bases. CDR3 length equals 14 residues. From germline, CDR1 is SGHKS and CDR2 YYEKEE (reference sequence). With V trimmed by 1 base and J by 5 bases, 4 bases remained unmatched. The CDR3: CASSLQGVIDTQYF. The CDR3 nucleotides are TGTGCCAGCAGCTTGCAGGGGGTGATAGATACGCAGTATTTT.

This chain joins TRBV10-2 and TRBJ2-7, with D possibly TRBD1 on 5 matching bases. The CDR3 has 11 amino acids. V was cut by 7 bases and J by 3 bases, with 7 bases left in between. Germline CDR1 is WSHSY and CDR2 is SAAADI. The CDR3 is CASTGNYEQYF. The CDR3 DNA is TGCGCCAGCACAGGGAACTACGAGCAGTACTTC.